This is a list of T cell receptor beta chains from one sample in a study of T cell changes during pregnancy in multiple sclerosis. Sequenced by immunoSEQ multiplex PCR; TCRdb stores in-frame clones only, minus some. This table holds around 30,000 clones, 90% to 95% found once. The sequenced sample was CD8+ T cells from peripheral blood mononuclear cells, obtained before pregnancy. All receptors derive from a female donor with multiple sclerosis, enrolled in a pregnancy study. Both conserved end residues are part of each CDR3. D genes are given only for firm matches. The listing skips clone size in some rows; elsewhere it reads once, few, many or a size class.

NA,TRBJ1-2,NA,16,TRBV5-1,CASSPGGGALNSGYTF,TGCGCCAGCAGCCCTGGAGGAGGGGCCCTCAATAGTGGCTACACCTTC
NA,TRBJ1-1,NA,13,TRBV2,CASSETVNTEAFF,TGTGCCAGCAGCGAGACAGTGAACACTGAAGCTTTCTTT
NA,TRBJ1-1,NA,16,TRBV5-4,CASSLSGGGRDTEAFF,TGTGCCAGCAGCTTGAGCGGGGGCGGTAGGGACACTGAAGCTTTCTTT
NA,TRBJ2-3,TRBD2,16,TRBV7-8,CASSSLLAGGEDTQYF,TGTGCCAGCAGCTCTTTACTAGCGGGGGGGGAAGATACGCAGTATTTT
NA,TRBJ1-1,TRBD1,15,TRBV4-1,CASSHLTGANTEAFF,TGCGCCAGCAGCCATCTGACAGGGGCGAACACTGAAGCTTTCTTT
NA,TRBJ2-5,NA,15,TRBV7-9,CASSRLQAILETQYF,TGTGCCAGCAGCCGTCTTCAAGCAATATTAGAGACCCAGTACTTC
NA,TRBJ1-5,NA,16,TRBV4-2,CASTISVGGSHQPQHF,TGTGCCAGCACCATAAGTGTAGGGGGATCGCATCAGCCCCAGCATTTT
once,TRBJ2-1,TRBD2,12,TRBV5-4,CASSLTSDEQFF,TGTGCCAGCAGCCTGACTAGCGATGAGCAGTTCTTC
NA,TRBJ2-1,TRBD2,14,TRBV9,CASSYSGRKEEQFF,TGTGCCAGCAGCTATAGCGGGAGGAAGGAGGAGCAGTTCTTC
NA,TRBJ2-2,TRBD2,14,TRBV27,CASLGGAGTGELFF,TGTGCCAGCCTCGGGGGGGCAGGCACCGGGGAGCTGTTTTTT
NA,TRBJ1-1,NA,16,TRBV2,CASSDGETRVNTEAFF,TGTGCCAGCAGTGATGGCGAAACGAGGGTGAACACTGAAGCTTTCTTT
few,TRBJ1-2,NA,13,TRBV27,CASGEGVAYGYTF,TGTGCCAGTGGGGAGGGGGTGGCCTATGGCTACACCTTC
NA,TRBJ2-7,TRBD1,16,TRBV4-3,CASSQDRANRGLKQYF,TGCGCCAGCAGCCAAGATAGGGCTAACAGGGGGCTCAAGCAGTACTTC
NA,TRBJ2-7,TRBD1,14,TRBV2,CASSEPGQSYEQYF,TGTGCCAGCAGTGAACCGGGACAGTCCTACGAGCAGTACTTC
NA,TRBJ2-3,TRBD1,13,TRBV29-1,CSVEDRGTDTQYF,TGCAGCGTTGAGGACAGGGGTACAGATACGCAGTATTTT
NA,TRBJ2-7,TRBD1,15,TRBV19,CASSISLGQGTEQYF,TGTGCCAGTAGTATCTCCCTAGGACAGGGAACAGAGCAGTACTTC
NA,TRBJ2-1,NA,16,TRBV11-2,CASSLFATKVGNEQFF,TGTGCCAGCAGCTTGTTCGCGACTAAAGTTGGTAATGAGCAGTTCTTC
NA,TRBJ2-2,NA,13,TRBV13,CASSTGTTGELFF,TGTGCCAGCAGCACCGGGACAACCGGGGAGCTGTTTTTT
NA,TRBJ2-7,TRBD1,14,TRBV7-3,CASSLGTGFDEQYF,TGTGCCAGCAGCTTGGGGACAGGGTTCGACGAGCAGTACTTC
few,TRBJ1-4,NA,16,TRBV12-5,CASGFQQGVSNEKLFF,TGTGCTAGTGGTTTTCAACAGGGAGTTTCTAATGAAAAACTGTTTTTT
NA,TRBJ2-5,NA,14,TRBV14,CASSQDSRQETQYF,TGTGCCAGCAGCCAAGATTCCAGACAAGAGACCCAGTACTTC
NA,TRBJ2-7,NA,11,TRBV20-1,CSTTTSYEQYF,TGCAGTACCACCACATCCTACGAGCAGTACTTC
NA,TRBJ2-2,NA,11,TRBV7-9,CASSLTGELFF,TGTGCCAGCAGCCTCACCGGGGAGCTGTTTTTT
NA,TRBJ2-1,TRBD2,17,TRBV4-2,CASSQPHSGGAYNEQFF,TGTGCCAGCAGCCAACCCCACAGCGGGGGGGCCTACAATGAGCAGTTCTTC
NA,TRBJ2-1,NA,16,TRBV7-7,CASSLNLGGSYNEQFF,TGTGCCAGCAGCTTAAACCTGGGGGGCTCCTACAATGAGCAGTTCTTC
NA,TRBJ2-5,NA,13,TRBV11-2,CASSPLRKETQYF,TGTGCCAGCAGCCCCCTCAGGAAAGAGACCCAGTACTTC
NA,TRBJ1-5,NA,9,TRBV27,CASSESQHF,TGTGCCAGCAGTGAGTCCCAGCATTTT
NA,TRBJ1-3,NA,17,TRBV27,CASGLAIRESSGNTIYF,TGTGCCAGCGGTCTTGCCATCCGGGAGTCTTCTGGAAACACCATATATTTT
NA,TRBJ2-7,NA,15,TRBV2,CASSESDGGFHEQYF,TGTGCCAGCAGTGAGAGTGATGGAGGGTTTCACGAGCAGTACTTC
NA,TRBJ2-1,TRBD2,15,TRBV7-2,CASSLRLAGANEQFF,TGTGCCAGCAGCTTACGATTAGCGGGGGCAAATGAGCAGTTCTTC
NA,TRBJ2-2,TRBD2,16,TRBV27,CASSPRTSGRSGELFF,TGTGCCAGCAGTCCGAGGACTAGCGGGAGATCCGGGGAGCTGTTTTTT
NA,TRBJ2-7,NA,14,TRBV4-1,CASSSNSLSYEQYF,TGCGCCAGCAGCTCTAATAGCCTCTCCTACGAGCAGTACTTC
NA,TRBJ2-2,NA,12,TRBV6-1,CASRPNTGELFF,TGTGCCTCGCGCCCGAACACCGGGGAGCTGTTTTTT
NA,TRBJ2-7,TRBD1,15,TRBV7-8,CASSLPTGGHYEQYF,TGTGCCAGCAGCTTACCGACAGGGGGGCACTACGAGCAGTACTTC
few,TRBJ1-5,NA,14,TRBV4-1,CASSPRQGNQPQHF,TGCGCCAGCAGCCCACGACAGGGCAATCAGCCCCAGCATTTT
NA,TRBJ1-2,NA,11,TRBV28,CATPGEYGYTF,TGTGCCACCCCCGGGGAATATGGCTACACCTTC
NA,TRBJ1-2,TRBD1,14,TRBV6-6,CASSDRGPAYGYTF,TGTGCCAGCAGTGACAGGGGGCCGGCCTATGGCTACACCTTC
NA,TRBJ2-7,TRBD1,16,TRBV2,CASSPGGRQGDYEQYF,TGTGCCAGCAGCCCCGGGGGGAGACAGGGGGACTACGAGCAGTACTTC
NA,TRBJ2-1,TRBD2,15,TRBV7-9,CASTSAGGSYNEQFF,TGTGCCAGCACCTCAGCGGGGGGGTCCTACAATGAGCAGTTCTTC
NA,TRBJ2-7,TRBD1,15,TRBV7-9,CASSPGDRGAHEQYF,TGTGCCAGCAGCCCTGGGGACAGGGGTGCCCACGAGCAGTACTTC
NA,TRBJ2-7,TRBD1,14,TRBV5-1,CASSLRQGTHEQYF,TGCGCCAGCAGCCTTCGACAGGGGACCCACGAGCAGTACTTC
NA,TRBJ1-3,TRBD1,15,TRBV6-1,CASRNPRDRGNTIYF,TGTGCCAGCAGGAACCCCCGGGACAGAGGAAACACCATATATTTT
NA,TRBJ2-7,NA,15,TRBV29-1,CSVEDPSFAPYEQYF,TGCAGCGTTGAAGATCCCTCGTTCGCGCCCTACGAGCAGTACTTC
NA,TRBJ1-6,NA,13,TRBV6-4,CASSDTDSSPLHF,TGTGCCAGCAGTGACACGGACAGTTCACCCCTCCACTTT
NA,TRBJ1-1,NA,14,TRBV5-1,CASSFRDQNTEAFF,TGCGCCAGCAGCTTCCGGGATCAGAACACTGAAGCTTTCTTT
NA,TRBJ2-5,NA,14,TRBV13,CASGGRESQETQYF,TGTGCCAGCGGGGGGCGGGAGAGCCAAGAGACCCAGTACTTC
NA,TRBJ1-2,NA,14,TRBV27,CASRRSTLWDGYTF,TGTGCCAGCAGGCGGTCTACTCTCTGGGATGGCTACACCTTC
NA,TRBJ2-7,NA,12,TRBV28,CASSLSGYEQYF,TGTGCCAGCAGTTTATCGGGGTACGAGCAGTACTTC
NA,TRBJ2-1,NA,16,TRBV11-2,CASSFPQGKWEDEQFF,TGTGCCAGCAGCTTCCCCCAAGGAAAATGGGAGGATGAGCAGTTCTTC
NA,TRBJ1-2,NA,18,TRBV21-1,CASSLDSHTGKNYYGYTF,TGTGCCAGCTCCCTGGACAGTCACACAGGGAAGAATTACTATGGCTACACCTTC
NA,TRBJ2-3,TRBD2,15,TRBV9,CASSVTSGRGDTQYF,TGTGCCAGCAGCGTTACTAGCGGGAGGGGAGATACGCAGTATTTT
NA,TRBJ2-1,TRBD2,16,TRBV11-2,CASSLSGSPPYNEQFF,TGTGCCAGCAGCCTTAGCGGGAGCCCCCCTTACAATGAGCAGTTCTTC
NA,TRBJ2-3,NA,14,TRBV19,CASSPAAVSDTQYF,TGTGCCAGTAGTCCAGCGGCTGTCTCAGATACGCAGTATTTT
NA,TRBJ2-1,TRBD1,15,TRBV9,CASSVRTGSYNEQFF,TGTGCCAGCAGCGTAAGGACAGGCTCCTACAATGAGCAGTTCTTC